Listed here is a single T cell receptor beta chain. Its antigen is not known. Researchers divided each subset's genomic DNA evenly across several immunoSEQ plates. Authors' methods: Filtering differed for immunoSEQ, which gave only junction sequences without quality scores. The method was immunoSEQ multiplex PCR; TCRdb's version includes in-frame clones alone and lacks a portion of them. V, J and clone size are those of that table, while D and trimming were read from the DNA. The table includes millions of clones, 90% to 95% detected once. This record comes from a study of shared clonotypes between healthy human individuals. Study-wide results and limits: Rarefaction showed that sequencing of sorted subsets was incomplete (despite large depth).

The naive CD8 subset, CD45RO-negative cells positively selected for CCR7, excluded terminally differentiated effector memory CD45RA+ cells. Healthy and HIV-negative, the adult donors had no recent acute infections or vaccinations. The length of the CDR3 is 15 residues. CDR1 is SGHRS and CDR2 is YFSETQ in the germline V gene. Trimming took 4 bases from V and 5 from J; bases not matched to a gene: 5. The sample was naive CD8+ T cells from PBMCs. This TCR derives from a young man in good health. Some clones in this sample may be carry-over from other donors' samples. The chain employs TRBV5-1 and TRBJ2-7, with TRBD2 identical over 14 bases. The CDR3 sequence: CASSIGTSGSNEQYF. CDR3 sequence (DNA): TGCGCCAGCAGCATAGGGACTAGCGGGAGTAACGAGCAGTACTTC.